What follows is one T cell receptor beta chain and its context. Its antigen is unknown. This entry comes from a study of tumor-infiltrating lymphocytes in localized non-small cell lung cancer. Study in general: Several tumor histologies, both smoking statuses, and some post-neoadjuvant chemotherapy samples were included. Tumor tissue and non-adjacent uninvolved lung came from each patient.

General study points: IM1 and IM2 tumors showed no difference in T-cell fraction. Higher tumor T cell infiltration than in uninvolved lung was supported by TCRbeta sequencing.

The data were produced by immunoSEQ multiplex PCR, yet TCRdb's version contains in-frame clones alone and is incomplete. Of 11,000 to 15,000 clones listed, around 70% are singletons. This CDR3 is 15 amino acids long. Germline V gives CDR1 MNHNS, CDR2 SASEGT. Trimming took 6 bases from V and 0 from J, leaving 14 bases between them. The TCR sequence derives from a human donor with non-small cell lung cancer. Sequencing was carried out using uninvolved lung tissue not adjacent to the tumor. The rearrangement uses TRBV6-1 and TRBJ1-2; D is unresolved. The CDR3 coding sequence is TGTGCCAGCAGGGAGGCCTTAGCCGCTAACTATGGCTACACCTTC. Translated: CASREALAANYGYTF.